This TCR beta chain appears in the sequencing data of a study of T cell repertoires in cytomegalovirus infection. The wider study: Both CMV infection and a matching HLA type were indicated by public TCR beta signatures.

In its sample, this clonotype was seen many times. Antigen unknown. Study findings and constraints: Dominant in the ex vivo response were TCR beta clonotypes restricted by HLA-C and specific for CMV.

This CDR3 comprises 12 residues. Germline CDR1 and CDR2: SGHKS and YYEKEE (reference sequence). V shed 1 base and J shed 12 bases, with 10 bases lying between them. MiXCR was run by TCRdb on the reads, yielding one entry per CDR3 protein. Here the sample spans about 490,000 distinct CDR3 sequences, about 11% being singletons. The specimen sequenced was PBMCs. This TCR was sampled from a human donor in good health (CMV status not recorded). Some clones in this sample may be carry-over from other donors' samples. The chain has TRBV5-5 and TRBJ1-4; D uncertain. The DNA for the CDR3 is TGTGCCAGCAGCTTGACCCGGCGGGAACTGTTTTTT. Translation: CASSLTRRELFF.